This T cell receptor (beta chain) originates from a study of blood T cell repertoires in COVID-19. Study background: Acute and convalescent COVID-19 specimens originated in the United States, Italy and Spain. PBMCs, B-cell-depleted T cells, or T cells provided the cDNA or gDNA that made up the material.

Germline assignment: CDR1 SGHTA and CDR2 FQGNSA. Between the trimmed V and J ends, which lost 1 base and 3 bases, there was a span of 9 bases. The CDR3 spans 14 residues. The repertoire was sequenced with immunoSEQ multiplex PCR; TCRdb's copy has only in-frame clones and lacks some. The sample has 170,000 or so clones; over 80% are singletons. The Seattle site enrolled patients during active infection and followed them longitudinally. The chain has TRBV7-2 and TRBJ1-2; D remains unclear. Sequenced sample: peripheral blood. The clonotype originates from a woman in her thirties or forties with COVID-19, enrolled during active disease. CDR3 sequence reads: CASSLEVGDYGYTF. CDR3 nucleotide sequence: TGTGCCAGCAGCTTAGAGGTGGGCGACTATGGCTACACCTTC.